These 10 T cell receptor beta chains share one sample of origin, sequenced in a study of follicular helper T cells after annual influenza vaccination. Method: immunoSEQ multiplex PCR; TCRdb's copy keeps in-frame clones and lacks some. The top ten clones hold approximately 1.2% of a sample with 15,000 or so clones, around 84% of them seen once. As to time point: 2014-2015 season, 7 days after vaccination. This specimen consisted of CXCR5+ CD38- circulating T follicular helper cells from blood, obtained 7 days after influenza vaccination. Subset reported: circulating Tfh, non-naive CD4+CXCR5+PD-1+ (ICOS+CD38+ or ICOS-CD38-). Receptors were obtained from an adult who received the influenza vaccine.

This chain joins TRBV27 and TRBJ1-1, with D possibly TRBD1 on 6 matching bases. The CDR3 has 16 amino acids. V lost 4 bases and J lost 0, with 15 bases in between. Germline CDR1 MNHEY, CDR2 SMNVEV (reference sequence). Here the CDR3 reads CASSSQGPRVNTEAFF. The CDR3 DNA is TGTGCCAGCAGTTCACAGGGCCCAAGGGTGAACACTGAAGCTTTCTTT.

This clone occurred a few times. The genes are TRBV19 and TRBJ2-7; a weak D match, TRBD1 (6 bases). Germline CDR1 LNHDA, CDR2 SQIVND (reference sequence). CDR3 length equals 12 residues. Trimming removed 3 bases at V and 7 bases at J, with 10 bases between. In DNA, the CDR3 is TGTGCCAGTAGTATCAGGGGCGGAGAGCAGTACTTC. It yields the protein CASSIRGGEQYF.

CDR3 sequence: CASSLESGGDDEQFF. CDR3 nucleotides: TGCGCCAGCAGCTTGGAATCTGGAGGCGACGATGAGCAGTTCTTC. The chain has TRBV5-1 and TRBJ2-1, with a possible D match to TRBD2 (5 bases). V shed 0 bases and J shed 8 bases, with 15 bases lying between them. The CDR3 runs 15 residues. The V gene's germline CDR1 is SGHRS and CDR2 YFSETQ.

The rearrangement links TRBV7-2 to TRBJ2-5; D is unresolved. The V end was cut by 1 base, the J end by 5 bases, with 8 bases between. CDR1 and CDR2 (germline): SGHTA, FQGNSA. This CDR3 has 13 residues. As DNA, the CDR3 is TGTGCCAGCAGCTTAGAGGTGCGGGAGACCCAGTACTTC. Protein: CASSLEVRETQYF.

The V and J genes are TRBV5-1 and TRBJ1-1; D unresolved. Germline CDR1 and CDR2: SGHRS and YFSETQ. With 3 bases removed from V and 0 bases from J, the gap between germline ends came to 9 bases. This CDR3 contains 14 residues. This chain's CDR3 is CASSSSGVNTEAFF. The CDR3 DNA reads TGCGCCAGCAGCTCCTCCGGGGTGAACACTGAAGCTTTCTTT. The full variable domain, its missing parts supplied by reference TRBV5-1 and TRBJ1-1, is KAGVTQTPRYLIKTRGQQVTLSCSPISGHRSVSWYQQTPGQGLQFLFEYFSETQRNKGNFPGRFSGRQFSNSRSEMNVSTLELGDSALYLCASSSSGVNTEAFFGQGTRLTVV.

V and J are TRBV7-6 and TRBJ2-3; 14 bases map to TRBD2. Unmatched junction bases numbered 7, after V lost 5 bases and J lost 0 bases. There are 18 residues in the CDR3. Germline V gene sequence: CDR1 SGHVS, CDR2 FNYEAQ. The CDR3 region has the DNA TGTGCCAGCAGCCCCGGGACTAGCGGGGGCCCAAGCACAGATACGCAGTATTTT. As protein: CASSPGTSGGPSTDTQYF.

This chain links TRBV29-1 with TRBJ1-2; D is uncertain. CDR1 SQVTM and CDR2 ANQGSEA come from the germline V gene. V was trimmed by 8 bases and J by 0 bases, leaving 7 bases between them. The CDR3 covers 11 residues. The CDR3 DNA sequence: TGCAGCACCGAGACTAACTATGGCTACACCTTC. This codes for CSTETNYGYTF.

This chain uses TRBV6-5 with TRBJ2-7; possibly TRBD1 for D (6 bases). Trimming cost V 0 bases and J 4 bases, with 10 bases left between them. CDR1 is MNHEY and CDR2 is SVGAGI in the germline V gene. This CDR3 spans 14 amino acids. CDR3 protein: CASSYSTGRYEQYF. In nucleotides, the CDR3 is TGTGCCAGCAGTTACTCTACAGGGCGGTACGAGCAGTACTTC.

With respect to this clone: The same CDR3 is also encoded by other DNA sequences in this sample. The rearrangement uses TRBV6-5 and TRBJ1-2; D is undetermined. Deletions cut 6 bases from V and 2 bases from J, with 10 bases between. The germline V gene encodes CDR1 MNHEY and CDR2 SVGAGI. This CDR3 has 13 residues. The CDR3 region is CASRDTLNYGYTF. DNA of the CDR3: TGTGCCAGCAGAGATACACTAAACTATGGCTACACCTTC.

The chain has TRBV5-1 and TRBJ2-7; 8 bases are a match to TRBD2. The ends lost 4 bases at V and 3 bases at J; junction bases unmatched: 6. This CDR3 is built from 14 residues. The V gene's germline CDR1 is SGHRS and CDR2 YFSETQ. CDR3 DNA: TGCGCCAGCAGCCTTCGACTAGCGAGCTACGAGCAGTACTTC. It yields the protein CASSLRLASYEQYF.